One and the same sample provided the 20 T cell receptor beta chains below, sequenced in a study of T cell changes during pregnancy in multiple sclerosis. Here immunoSEQ multiplex PCR was the method, and the copy in TCRdb shows in-frame clones only, minus some. The table records about 40,000 clones, roughly 94% of them present only once. This material consisted of peripheral blood, taken in the third trimester of pregnancy. These receptors all stem from a female donor with multiple sclerosis, enrolled in a pregnancy study.

The chain uses TRBV19 and TRBJ2-7; 9 bases match TRBD1. Germline V lookup: CDR1 LNHDA, CDR2 SQIVND (reference sequence). Germline trimming cut 11 bases from V and 5 bases from J; bases unmatched to any gene: 7. The CDR3 loop spans 12 amino acids. CDR3 DNA: TGTGCCGGAGTAGACAGGGGGGACGAGCAGTACTTC. Translation gives CAGVDRGDEQYF.

The chain recombines TRBV10-3 with TRBJ2-3; maybe TRBD2 (6 bases). Trimming removed 6 bases at V and 5 bases at J, with 18 bases between. This CDR3 contains 15 residues. Per the germline V gene, CDR1 is ENHRY and CDR2 is SYGVKD. This CDR3 is CAISTGRREIDTQYF. DNA for the CDR3: TGTGCCATCAGCACGGGACGGCGGGAAATAGATACGCAGTATTTT.

The CDR3 loop is CASSQEMGQMAYEQYF. The CDR3 DNA sequence: TGTGCCAGCAGCCAAGAAATGGGACAGATGGCCTACGAGCAGTACTTC. The chain carries TRBV4-2 and TRBJ2-5, with 7 bases aligning to TRBD1. Gene TRBJ2-7 matches the end of the DNA better, so the J call may be wrong. The germline V gene has CDR1 LGHNA and CDR2 YNFKEQ. CDR3 length equals 16 residues.

The chain carries TRBV30 and TRBJ2-7, with TRBD1 as a possible D gene (6 bases). Germline V gene sequence: CDR1 GTSNPN, CDR2 SVGIG (reference sequence). The CDR3 spans 12 residues. Trimming took 8 bases from V and 0 from J, leaving 11 bases between them. The CDR3: CAGEDSSYEQYF. CDR3 sequence (DNA): TGTGCCGGAGAGGACAGCTCCTACGAGCAGTACTTC.

The chain couples TRBV2 to TRBJ2-7; 7 nucleotides align to TRBD1. V shed 5 bases, J shed 3 bases, and the junction held 10 bases outside the gene matches. The CDR3 has 15 amino acids. From germline, CDR1 is SNHLY and CDR2 FYNNEI. CDR3 protein: CASSKDRVYVYEQYF. The CDR3 nucleotides read TGTGCCAGCAGTAAAGACAGGGTCTACGTCTACGAGCAGTACTTC.

This clone occurred once. The rearrangement links TRBV7-2 to TRBJ2-1; 10 bases fit TRBD2. This CDR3 comprises 15 residues. V lost 6 bases, J lost 4 bases, and 6 bases stayed unmatched. The germline gives CDR1 SGHTA, CDR2 FQGNSA. CDR3 sequence reads: CASRFLAGEYNEQFF. DNA for the CDR3: TGTGCCAGCAGATTTCTAGCGGGGGAATACAATGAGCAGTTCTTC.

This clone was recorded once. The chain couples TRBV30 to TRBJ2-2; D unresolved. CDR1 is GTSNPN, CDR2 SVGIG, per germline (reference sequence). Trimming took off 5 bases at V and 0 bases at J, with 7 bases between the two ends. The CDR3 spans 13 residues. The CDR3 sequence is CAWRSANTGELFF. Written as DNA, the CDR3 is TGTGCCTGGCGCAGCGCGAACACCGGGGAGCTGTTTTTT. The full variable domain, with the rest looked up from reference TRBV30 and TRBJ2-2, is SQTIHQWPATLVQPVGSPLSLECTVEGTSNPNLYWYRQAAGRGLQLLFYSVGIGQISSEVPQNLSASRPQDRQFILSSKKLLLSDSGFYLCAWRSANTGELFFGEGSRLTVL.

The chain links TRBV19 to TRBJ2-1; D uncertain. Trimming took off 1 base at V and 5 bases at J, with 12 bases between the two ends. Looked up from germline, CDR1 is LNHDA and CDR2 is SQIVND (reference sequence). CDR3 size: 15 residues. This chain's CDR3 is CASSIGSPTDNEQFF. CDR3 DNA sequence: TGTGCCAGTAGTATAGGTAGCCCGACGGACAATGAGCAGTTCTTC.

The rearrangement uses TRBV5-1 and TRBJ1-6, with 7 bases aligning to TRBD1. The ends lost 3 bases at V and 9 bases at J; junction bases unmatched: 12. Germline CDR1 SGHRS, CDR2 YFSETQ. CDR3 length equals 16 residues. The DNA for the CDR3 is TGCGCCAGCAGCTGGAACGCAGGGGGTCCAATTTCACCCCTCCACTTT. It translates to CASSWNAGGPISPLHF. Full variable domain (rest looked up from reference TRBV5-1 and TRBJ1-6): KAGVTQTPRYLIKTRGQQVTLSCSPISGHRSVSWYQQTPGQGLQFLFEYFSETQRNKGNFPGRFSGRQFSNSRSEMNVSTLELGDSALYLCASSWNAGGPISPLHFGNGTRLTVT.

The chain joins TRBV7-2 to TRBJ2-2; D might be TRBD2 (6 bases). V lost 5 bases to trimming and J lost 4 bases, with 14 bases between them. The CDR3 runs 15 residues. Germline V lookup: CDR1 SGHTA, CDR2 FQGNSA. CDR3 residues: CASSPQRVRTGELFF. The CDR3 DNA reads as TGTGCCAGCAGCCCCCAGCGGGTCCGCACCGGGGAGCTGTTTTTT.

V and J are TRBV4-1 and TRBJ2-5; 7 nucleotides line up with TRBD1. The trim removed 0 bases at V and 7 bases at J, leaving 11 bases unmatched. The CDR3 is made up of 16 amino acids. Germline-derived CDR1 and CDR2 are MGHRA and YSYEKL. This CDR3 is CASSQDWAGGRVTQYF. The DNA for the CDR3 is TGCGCCAGCAGCCAAGATTGGGCAGGGGGTCGCGTGACCCAGTACTTC.

This clone was counted only a few times. The chain employs TRBV7-2 and TRBJ1-3, with D tentatively TRBD1 (5 bases). The germline CDR1 and CDR2 sequences are SGHTA and FQGNSA. V was clipped by 5 bases and J by 1 base, with 9 bases between them. This CDR3 is built from 14 residues. CDR3 sequence: CASSLRGSGNTIYF. CDR3 sequence (DNA): TGTGCCAGCAGCCTAAGGGGATCTGGAAACACCATATATTTT.

The chain carries TRBV20-1 and TRBJ2-7, with D possibly being TRBD1 (6 bases). CDR3 size: 11 residues. Trimming took 8 bases from V and 3 from J, leaving 11 bases between them. Germline CDR1 DFQATT, CDR2 SNEGSKA (reference sequence). In nucleotides, the CDR3 is TGCAGTACAGGGAGCATCTACGAGCAGTACTTC. Translated: CSTGSIYEQYF.

The rearrangement links TRBV5-1 to TRBJ2-1; TRBD2 might be the D (6 bases). Trimming pared 0 bases from V and 7 bases from J, leaving 14 bases between. This CDR3 is built from 15 residues. Germline CDR1 SGHRS, CDR2 YFSETQ. The CDR3 coding sequence is TGCGCCAGCAGCTTGGGGGAGACTAGTATAAATGAGCAGTTCTTC. Protein product: CASSLGETSINEQFF.

To note about this clone: Other DNA variants within this sample encode the same CDR3. The chain recombines TRBV5-6 with TRBJ1-1, with TRBD1 as a possible D gene (6 bases). The CDR3 spans 12 residues. Germline V gives CDR1 SGHDT, CDR2 YYEEEE. Trimming removed 1 base from V and 5 bases from J, with 6 bases in between. The CDR3 DNA sequence: TGTGCCAGCAGCTTGAGGGGGACTGAAGCTTTCTTT. The encoded protein is CASSLRGTEAFF. The variable domain in full, completed from reference TRBV5-6 and TRBJ1-1, reads DAGVTQSPTHLIKTRGQQVTLRCSPKSGHDTVSWYQQALGQGPQFIFQYYEEEERQRGNFPDRFSGHQFPNYSSELNVNALLLGDSALYLCASSLRGTEAFFGQGTRLTVV.

This clone appeared a single time. This chain connects TRBV2 to TRBJ2-5; TRBD2 agrees at 8 bases. Germline V gene lookup returns CDR1 SNHLY and CDR2 FYNNEI. The CDR3 is made up of 16 amino acids. The V gene end was trimmed by 6 bases and the J gene end by 2 bases; junction bases not matched to a gene: 11. This CDR3 is CASRLISGELQETQYF. The DNA for the CDR3 is TGTGCCAGCAGACTGATTAGCGGGGAATTACAAGAGACCCAGTACTTC. Full variable domain (rest looked up from reference TRBV2 and TRBJ2-5): EPEVTQTPSHQVTQMGQEVILRCVPISNHLYFYWYRQILGQKVEFLVSFYNNEISEKSEIFDDQFSVERPDGSNFTLKIRSTKLEDSAMYFCASRLISGELQETQYFGPGTRLLVL.

V gene TRBV5-1 combines with J gene TRBJ1-3; the match to TRBD1 covers 8 bases. From germline, CDR1 is SGHRS and CDR2 YFSETQ. The CDR3 is 17 residues long. V lost 0 bases, J lost 0 bases, and 5 bases stayed unmatched. The CDR3 region is CASSLGQGPPSGNTIYF. The CDR3 nucleotides are TGCGCCAGCAGCTTGGGACAGGGGCCCCCCTCTGGAAACACCATATATTTT.

The chain has TRBV5-5 and TRBJ1-1; no clear D gene. Germline loops: CDR1 SGHKS, CDR2 YYEKEE (reference sequence). The V gene lost 4 bases and the J gene lost 6 bases, with 16 bases spanning the gap. This CDR3 is 14 amino acids long. CDR3: CASSISFGSPEAFF. As DNA, the CDR3 is TGTGCCAGCAGCATAAGCTTTGGGAGCCCTGAAGCTTTCTTT.

The chain joins TRBV6-5 to TRBJ2-5, with 8 nucleotides matching TRBD1. V lost 4 bases to trimming and J lost 10 bases; unmatched junction nucleotides: 17. The CDR3 totals 16 residues. Per the germline V gene, CDR1 is MNHEY and CDR2 is SVGAGI. CDR3 region: CASSSPGRQGRLNQYF. The CDR3 DNA reads TGTGCCAGCAGTTCCCCCGGCCGACAGGGGCGTCTAAACCAGTACTTC.

The genes are TRBV19 and TRBJ2-1; perhaps TRBD1 as D (6 bases). Looked up from germline, CDR1 is LNHDA and CDR2 is SQIVND (reference sequence). The ends were cut back, 1 base at V and 3 bases at J, with 16 bases in the middle. The CDR3 totals 17 residues. CDR3 coding DNA: TGTGCCAGTAGTATAGGGCGGACAGCTGTTTTCTACAATGAGCAGTTCTTC. Translating it yields CASSIGRTAVFYNEQFF.